The 5 T cell receptor beta chains given below trace back to one sample, sequenced in a study of spatial heterogeneity in lung cancer. Stated time point: sample taken at primary tumor resection. TCRdb fed the 5' RACE reads into MiXCR, producing one record per CDR3 protein. The table lists fewer than 25,000 distinct CDR3 sequences, about 3.3% of them singletons. The source material was PBMCs, sampled at surgery. The receptors originated from a female donor with early-stage non-small cell lung cancer.

This clonotype was seen at least ten times. The CDR3 DNA sequence: TGTGCCACCAGTGAAACCGGGACTTATGGCTACACCTTC. Translation gives CATSETGTYGYTF. The chain uses TRBV24-1 and TRBJ1-2; the D gene is possibly TRBD1 (5 bases). CDR3 length: 13 residues. Trimming shortened V by 4 bases and J by 5 bases, and 10 bases separated the two germline ends. Germline values: CDR1 KGHDR, CDR2 SFDVKD.

This clonotype has a count of ten or more. The J gene is TRBJ2-2, the V gene TRBV4-1, with D perhaps assigned TRBD1 or TRBD2 (5 bases each). Germline CDR1 is MGHRA and CDR2 is YSYEKL. CDR3 length: 15 residues. The germline V and J ends were trimmed by 0 bases and 4 bases, with 9 bases remaining between them. DNA of the CDR3: TGCGCCAGCAGCCAAGATGCAGGGAGCACCGGGGAGCTGTTTTTT. Translated: CASSQDAGSTGELFF.

This clonotype has only a few counts. The chain couples TRBV7-3 to TRBJ2-1, with D tentatively TRBD1 or TRBD2 (5 bases each). The V end was cut by 5 bases, the J end by 4 bases, with 21 bases between. CDR3 length equals 17 residues. CDR1 is SGHTA and CDR2 is FQGTGA in the germline V gene. The DNA of the CDR3 is TGTGCCAGCAGCGTCCGATCGGGGCAGTGGGGATACAATGAGCAGTTCTTC. It codes for CASSVRSGQWGYNEQFF.

This clonotype showed up many times. The chain carries TRBV4-2 and TRBJ2-1; D possibly corresponds to TRBD2 (6 bases). V lost 1 base, J lost 5 bases, and 12 bases lay in between. This CDR3 has 15 residues. The V gene's germline CDR1 is LGHNA and CDR2 YNFKEQ. CDR3 sequence: CASSQGTSRHNEQFF. CDR3 coding DNA: TGTGCCAGCAGCCAAGGAACTAGCAGGCACAATGAGCAGTTCTTC.

This clonotype was counted ten times or more. This chain connects TRBV20-1 to TRBJ2-7, with D possibly TRBD1 on 6 matching bases. The germline V and J ends were trimmed by 0 bases and 7 bases, with 16 bases remaining between them. The germline V gene encodes CDR1 DFQATT and CDR2 SNEGSKA (reference sequence). This CDR3 has 14 residues. The CDR3 is CSARDLLGAGEQYF. Here the CDR3 DNA reads TGCAGTGCTAGAGATCTCTTGGGGGCCGGGGAGCAGTACTTC.